The 31 T cell receptor beta chains given below trace back to one sample, sequenced in a study of blood T cell repertoires in COVID-19. Clones were sequenced by immunoSEQ multiplex PCR, and TCRdb holds only the in-frame ones, with some missing. The data contain some 290,000 clones, 85% to 90% of them singletons. The sample comprised peripheral blood. These receptors were taken from a young woman with COVID-19, enrolled during active disease.

This rearrangement joins TRBV10-1 to TRBJ2-1; 9 bases map to TRBD2. Germline lookup yields CDR1 WNHNN and CDR2 SYGVQD (reference sequence). V shed 3 bases and J 6 bases; nucleotides not matched to a gene: 6. The CDR3 consists of 15 residues. CDR3 nucleotide sequence: TGCGCCAGCAGTGACCGGACTAGCGTAGGCAATGAGCAGTTCTTC. Its translation is CASSDRTSVGNEQFF.

The V and J genes are TRBV7-2 and TRBJ2-2; 12 bases line up with TRBD2. CDR1 SGHTA and CDR2 FQGNSA come from the germline V gene. The length of the CDR3 is 16 residues. V was pared by 4 bases and J by 5 bases, with 5 bases of the junction left unmatched. CDR3 in amino acids: CASSSGTSGQTGELFF. The CDR3 bases are TGTGCCAGCAGCTCAGGGACTAGCGGGCAAACCGGGGAGCTGTTTTTT.

The CDR3 sequence is CASSNRVYEQYF. As DNA, the CDR3 is TGTGCCAGCAGTAACAGAGTCTACGAGCAGTACTTC. This chain links TRBV28 with TRBJ2-7; no reliable D call. V lost 5 bases and J 3 bases, leaving 8 bases between the germline ends. Germline V gives CDR1 MDHEN, CDR2 SYDVKM. This CDR3 comprises 12 residues.

The chain has TRBV5-1 and TRBJ1-1; D remains ambiguous. The CDR3 loop spans 17 amino acids. Per the germline V gene, CDR1 is SGHRS and CDR2 is YFSETQ. The V end was cut by 0 bases, the J end by 4 bases, with 19 bases between. CDR3 coding DNA: TGCGCCAGCAGCTTGGTTAGTTCGAGACAAGAGAGCACTGAAGCTTTCTTT. This sequence encodes CASSLVSSRQESTEAFF.

The chain combines TRBV3-1 (or the pseudogene TRBV3-2) with TRBJ2-2; TRBD2 matches 9 bases. The germline V gene has CDR1 LGHDT and CDR2 YNNKEL (reference sequence). The CDR3 has 15 residues. Trimming removed 3 bases from V and 7 bases from J; junction bases left unmatched: 6. The CDR3 loop reads CASSQREGRGGELFF. For the CDR3, the DNA is TGTGCCAGCAGCCAGCGGGAGGGCCGCGGCGGGGAGCTGTTTTTT.

This chain joins TRBV5-5 and TRBJ2-5; 8 bases line up with TRBD2. The V segment lost 0 bases and the J segment 0 bases; nucleotides outside the gene matches: 7. This CDR3 comprises 17 residues. Germline values: CDR1 SGHKS, CDR2 YYEKEE (reference sequence). The CDR3, as DNA: TGTGCCAGCAGCTTGGGGGCGTCTAGCGGGTACCAAGAGACCCAGTACTTC. This sequence encodes CASSLGASSGYQETQYF.

The V call is TRBV7-2, the J call TRBJ2-6; the D gene is possibly TRBD1 (7 bases). V lost 5 bases, J lost 5 bases, and 22 bases lay in between. Germline lookup yields CDR1 SGHTA and CDR2 FQGNSA. The CDR3 runs 18 residues. CDR3 in amino acids: CASSGRRAGGQRANVLTF. CDR3 in DNA: TGTGCCAGCAGCGGACGACGGGCAGGGGGGCAGCGGGCCAACGTCCTGACTTTC.

This clone was seen more than once but under ten times. J is TRBJ2-3 and V is TRBV21-1; the table's D gene call, TRBD2, was not cross checked with the DNA. TRBV21-1 is a documented pseudogene. The CDR3 runs 16 residues. This CDR3 is CASSAAGRRGTDTQYF. The CDR3 DNA reads as TGTGCCAGCAGCGCAGCCGGGAGGAGGGGAACAGATACGCAGTATTTT.

This clone was recorded once. The chain links TRBV3-1 (or the pseudogene TRBV3-2) to TRBJ1-2; 9 nucleotides align to TRBD1. The CDR3 runs 15 residues. Germline assignment: CDR1 LGHDT and CDR2 YNNKEL (reference sequence). V lost 1 base to trimming and J lost 2 bases; unmatched junction nucleotides: 2. CDR3 bases: TGTGCCAGCAGCCAAGCCACAGGGGGCAACTATGGCTACACCTTC. Protein: CASSQATGGNYGYTF.

This chain connects TRBV18 to TRBJ2-1; maybe TRBD1 (6 bases). CDR1 and CDR2 from the germline V gene are KGHSH and LQKENI. Trimming removed 3 bases from V and 4 bases from J, with 10 bases in between. The CDR3 runs 14 residues. The CDR3 loop is CASSPPTGYNEQFF. CDR3 nucleotide sequence: TGTGCCAGCTCACCTCCGACAGGTTACAATGAGCAGTTCTTC. The full variable domain, with the rest looked up from reference TRBV18 and TRBJ2-1, is NAGVMQNPRHLVRRRGQEARLRCSPMKGHSHVYWYRQLPEEGLKFMVYLQKENIIDESGMPKERFSAEFPKEGPSILRIQQVVRGDSAAYFCASSPPTGYNEQFFGPGTRLTVL.

The sample holds one count of this clone. The V and J genes are TRBV3-1 (or the pseudogene TRBV3-2) and TRBJ1-3, with unresolved D. Germline CDR1 is LGHDT and CDR2 is YNNKEL (reference sequence). There are 13 residues in the CDR3. V lost 4 bases, J lost 6 bases, and 10 bases lay in between. CDR3 protein: CASSLAALNTIYF. CDR3 bases: TGTGCCAGCAGCCTGGCGGCTCTAAACACCATATATTTT.

V and J are TRBV27 and TRBJ1-1; D possibly corresponds to TRBD1 (5 bases). The V gene's germline CDR1 is MNHEY and CDR2 SMNVEV (reference sequence). The CDR3 runs to 15 residues. V lost 5 bases and J lost 0, with 13 bases in between. CDR3 loop: CASSPALTVNTEAFF. The CDR3 coding sequence is TGTGCCAGCAGTCCCGCCTTGACAGTGAACACTGAAGCTTTCTTT.

Only a few counts were recorded for this clone. J is TRBJ1-4 and V is TRBV30; D is unclear. Per germline, CDR1 GTSNPN and CDR2 SVGIG (reference sequence). V was cut by 1 base and J by 7 bases, with 16 bases left in between. The CDR3 sequence is 15 residues long. In nucleotides, the CDR3 is TGTGCCTGGAGTGCAAGAGGTTCTGCGGGTGAAAAACTGTTTTTT. Translating it yields CAWSARGSAGEKLFF.

The rearrangement joins TRBV5-4 to TRBJ2-3; tentative D call: TRBD2 (6 bases). This CDR3 region has 15 residues. Per germline, CDR1 SGHNT and CDR2 YYREEE (reference sequence). The V gene lost 2 bases and the J gene lost 2 bases, with 12 bases spanning the gap. The CDR3 loop is CASSLGDWYTDTQYF. The CDR3 DNA sequence: TGTGCCAGCAGCTTAGGGGACTGGTACACAGATACGCAGTATTTT.

The chain joins TRBV19 to TRBJ2-1; D unclear. This CDR3 is built from 12 residues. The germline V and J ends were trimmed by 4 bases and 9 bases, with 10 bases remaining between them. The germline gives CDR1 LNHDA, CDR2 SQIVND (reference sequence). CDR3 in amino acids: CASSTRYGEQFF. The CDR3 DNA sequence: TGTGCCAGTAGTACCCGATACGGTGAGCAGTTCTTC.

The chain uses TRBV12-3 or TRBV12-4 and TRBJ1-5; unclear D gene. Trimming stripped 7 bases from V and 0 bases from J, with 4 bases between. The CDR3 is made up of 12 amino acids. CDR3 in DNA: TGTGCCAGCAAACATAGCAATCAGCCCCAGCATTTT. It yields the protein CASKHSNQPQHF.

The genes are TRBV7-8 and TRBJ1-3; D uncertain. This CDR3 is built from 14 residues. Germline V gene sequence: CDR1 SGHVS, CDR2 FQNEAQ. V was shortened by 2 bases and J by 0 bases, with 5 bases between the two germline ends. The CDR3 nucleotides read TGTGCCAGCAGCTTAACAGTCTCTGGAAACACCATATATTTT. Amino acids: CASSLTVSGNTIYF. The whole variable domain, remainder taken from reference TRBV7-8 and TRBJ1-3, is GAGVSQSPRYKVAKRGQDVALRCDPISGHVSLFWYQQALGQGPEFLTYFQNEAQLDKSGLPSDRFFAERPEGSVSTLKIQRTQQEDSAVYLCASSLTVSGNTIYFGEGSWLTVV.

The V gene is TRBV11-2, the J gene TRBJ1-6; D is undetermined. The CDR3 is 14 residues long. The V gene's germline CDR1 is SGHAT and CDR2 FQNNGV. The V and J ends lost 1 base and 8 bases respectively, with 9 bases between them. CDR3 DNA sequence: TGTGCCAGCAGCTTAGGCGGCTCGGATTCACCCCTCCACTTT. It yields the protein CASSLGGSDSPLHF. Supplemented by reference TRBV11-2 and TRBJ1-6, the full variable domain reads EAGVAQSPRYKIIEKRQSVAFWCNPISGHATLYWYQQILGQGPKLLIQFQNNGVVDDSQLPKDRFSAERLKGVDSTLKIQPAKLEDSAVYLCASSLGGSDSPLHFGNGTRLTVT.

The V and J genes are TRBV7-8 and TRBJ1-4, with a tentative D call TRBD1 (6 bases). The CDR3 runs to 16 residues. Trimming took 5 bases from V and 5 from J, leaving 18 bases between them. The germline V gene encodes CDR1 SGHVS and CDR2 FQNEAQ. CDR3 bases: TGTGCCAGCAGCCTCCGAGGGGGGGCCGTCAATGAAAAACTGTTTTTT. The encoded protein is CASSLRGGAVNEKLFF.

This clone is a singleton in its sample. An end of the junction does not agree with germline; a read error may underlie this. The J gene is TRBJ1-1, the V gene TRBV5-1; D unresolved. CDR1 is SGHRS, CDR2 YFSETQ, per germline. This CDR3 contains 13 residues. The CDR3 spells CASSLTGNPEAFF. CDR3 in DNA: TGCGCCAGCAGCTTGACGGGGAACCCTGAAGCTTTCTTT.

J is TRBJ1-2 and V is TRBV6-4; a possible D gene is TRBD1 (6 bases). The CDR3 loop spans 14 amino acids. The germline gives CDR1 MRHNA, CDR2 SNTAGT. Deletions cut 2 bases from V and 1 base from J, with 8 bases between. The chain's CDR3 is CASSDHRDNYGYTF. In nucleotides, the CDR3 is TGTGCCAGCAGTGACCACAGGGATAACTATGGCTACACCTTC.

The chain recombines TRBV29-1 with TRBJ1-2; D not certain. The CDR3 loop spans 16 amino acids. Germline V gene data show CDR1 as SQVTM and CDR2 as ANQGSEA. V was shortened by 0 bases and J by 0 bases, with 14 bases between the two germline ends. The CDR3 region has the DNA TGCAGCGTTGAAGATCTTTTGGGAGGGACTAACTATGGCTACACCTTC. Amino acid sequence: CSVEDLLGGTNYGYTF.

The chain carries TRBV11-3 and TRBJ2-1; D may be TRBD2 (6 bases). Germline assignment: CDR1 SGHNT and CDR2 YENEEA. The V end was cut by 8 bases, the J end by 7 bases, with 12 bases between. The CDR3 loop spans 12 amino acids. CDR3 in amino acids: CASGFGGNEQFF. The CDR3 DNA sequence: TGTGCCAGCGGGTTCGGGGGAAATGAGCAGTTCTTC.

The chain uses TRBV5-6 and TRBJ2-5, with TRBD2 identical over 12 bases. This CDR3 is built from 18 residues. Germline trimming cut 5 bases from V and 5 bases from J; bases unmatched to any gene: 16. Germline-derived CDR1 and CDR2 are SGHDT and YYEEEE. The CDR3 DNA is TGTGCCAGCAGTCAAATACGGGCTAGCGGGAGGGCCGGGGAGACCCAGTACTTC. Protein sequence: CASSQIRASGRAGETQYF.

This clone has more than one count but fewer than ten. The chain recombines TRBV2 with TRBJ1-5; maybe TRBD1 (6 bases). The CDR3 totals 14 residues. Germline values: CDR1 SNHLY, CDR2 FYNNEI. Trimming took 8 bases from V and 1 from J, leaving 12 bases between them. CDR3 amino acids: CASVYDRSNQPQHF. DNA of the CDR3: TGTGCCAGCGTTTACGACAGGAGCAATCAGCCCCAGCATTTT.

This sequence joins TRBV18 and TRBJ1-1; 7 bases line up with TRBD1. CDR1 KGHSH and CDR2 LQKENI come from the germline V gene. The CDR3 runs 15 residues. The V gene end was trimmed by 2 bases and the J gene end by 0 bases; junction bases not matched to a gene: 3. The CDR3 DNA reads as TGTGCCAGCTCACCATTGACAGGGATGAACACTGAAGCTTTCTTT. Translating it yields CASSPLTGMNTEAFF. The whole variable domain, filled in from reference TRBV18 and TRBJ1-1, reads NAGVMQNPRHLVRRRGQEARLRCSPMKGHSHVYWYRQLPEEGLKFMVYLQKENIIDESGMPKERFSAEFPKEGPSILRIQQVVRGDSAAYFCASSPLTGMNTEAFFGQGTRLTVV.

This sequence joins TRBV5-6 and TRBJ2-5, with 13 bases matching TRBD2. Per germline, CDR1 SGHDT and CDR2 YYEEEE. The V and J ends lost 6 bases and 2 bases, in that order; junction bases with no gene match: 10. CDR3 size: 17 residues. The CDR3 nucleotides are TGTGCCAGCAAGCGGGATTTACTAGCGGGAGGGCAAGAGACCCAGTACTTC. It translates to CASKRDLLAGGQETQYF. The full variable domain, in which reference TRBV5-6 and TRBJ2-5 provide the parts outside the CDR3, is DAGVTQSPTHLIKTRGQQVTLRCSPKSGHDTVSWYQQALGQGPQFIFQYYEEEERQRGNFPDRFSGHQFPNYSSELNVNALLLGDSALYLCASKRDLLAGGQETQYFGPGTRLLVL.

This clone is a singleton in its sample. The V call is TRBV3-1 (or the pseudogene TRBV3-2), the J call TRBJ1-5; D remains ambiguous. The CDR3 runs 15 residues. The germline V gene encodes CDR1 LGHDT and CDR2 YNNKEL (reference sequence). Trimming took 0 bases from V and 0 from J, leaving 6 bases between them. As DNA, the CDR3 is TGTGCCAGCAGCCAAGATCACAATAGCAATCAGCCCCAGCATTTT. Translating it yields CASSQDHNSNQPQHF.

The chain is built from TRBV2 and TRBJ2-4; D is perhaps TRBD2 (6 bases). The V and J ends lost 4 bases and 12 bases respectively, with 16 bases between them. The germline gives CDR1 SNHLY, CDR2 FYNNEI. The CDR3 sequence is 13 residues long. CDR3 amino acids: CASSAPGLWTQYF. The DNA for the CDR3 is TGTGCCAGCAGTGCACCGGGACTTTGGACTCAGTACTTC.

J is TRBJ2-3 and V is TRBV27; D perhaps matches TRBD2 (6 bases). Trimming shortened V by 2 bases and J by 2 bases, and 8 bases separated the two germline ends. Per germline, CDR1 MNHEY and CDR2 SMNVEV (reference sequence). This CDR3 spans 14 amino acids. In nucleotides, the CDR3 is TGTGCCAGCAGTTTAGCGGGACCCACAGATACGCAGTATTTT. Translated: CASSLAGPTDTQYF.

The V call is TRBV7-2, the J call TRBJ2-4, with 8 bases matching TRBD2. The trim removed 1 base at V and 8 bases at J, leaving 7 bases unmatched. The CDR3 runs to 15 residues. Germline V gene data show CDR1 as SGHTA and CDR2 as FQGNSA. The CDR3 region has the DNA TGTGCCAGCAGCTTAGGGGGTAGCGGGAACTACATTCAGTACTTC. Translation: CASSLGGSGNYIQYF.